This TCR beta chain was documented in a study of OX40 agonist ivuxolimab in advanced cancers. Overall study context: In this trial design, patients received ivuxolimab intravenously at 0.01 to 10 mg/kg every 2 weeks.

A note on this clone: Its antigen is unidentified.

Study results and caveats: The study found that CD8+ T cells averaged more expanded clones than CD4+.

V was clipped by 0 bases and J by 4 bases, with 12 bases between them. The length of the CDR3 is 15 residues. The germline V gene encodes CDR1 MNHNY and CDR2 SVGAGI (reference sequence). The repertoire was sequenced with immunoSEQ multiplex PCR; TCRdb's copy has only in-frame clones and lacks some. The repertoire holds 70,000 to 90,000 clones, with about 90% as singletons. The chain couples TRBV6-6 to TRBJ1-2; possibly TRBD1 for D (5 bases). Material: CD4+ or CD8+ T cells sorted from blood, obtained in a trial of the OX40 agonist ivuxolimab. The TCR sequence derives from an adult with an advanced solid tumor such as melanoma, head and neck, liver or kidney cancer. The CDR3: CASSYSVGVTYGYTF. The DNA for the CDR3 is TGTGCCAGCAGTTACTCGGTGGGGGTTACCTATGGCTACACCTTC.